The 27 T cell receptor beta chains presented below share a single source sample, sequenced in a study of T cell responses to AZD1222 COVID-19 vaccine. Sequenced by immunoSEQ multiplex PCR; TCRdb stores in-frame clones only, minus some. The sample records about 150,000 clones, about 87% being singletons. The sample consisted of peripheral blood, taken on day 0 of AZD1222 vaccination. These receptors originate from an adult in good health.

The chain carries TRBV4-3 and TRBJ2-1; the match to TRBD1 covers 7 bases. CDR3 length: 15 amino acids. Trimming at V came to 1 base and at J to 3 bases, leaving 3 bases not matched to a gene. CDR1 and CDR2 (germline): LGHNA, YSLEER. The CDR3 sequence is CASSQGSGGYNEQFF. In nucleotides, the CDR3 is TGCGCCAGCAGCCAAGGGTCAGGGGGCTACAATGAGCAGTTCTTC.

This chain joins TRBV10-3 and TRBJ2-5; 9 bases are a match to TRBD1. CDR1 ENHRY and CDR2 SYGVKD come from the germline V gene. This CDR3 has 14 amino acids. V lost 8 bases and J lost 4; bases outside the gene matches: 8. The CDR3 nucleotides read TGTGCCATCTCGGGACAGGGAGGGGGAGAGACCCAGTACTTC. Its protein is CAISGQGGGETQYF.

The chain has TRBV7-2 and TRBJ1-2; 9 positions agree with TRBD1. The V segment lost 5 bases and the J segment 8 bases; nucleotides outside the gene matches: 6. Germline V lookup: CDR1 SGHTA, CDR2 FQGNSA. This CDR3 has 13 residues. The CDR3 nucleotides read TGTGCCAGCAGCGCAGGGACAGGGAACGGCTACACCTTC. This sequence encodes CASSAGTGNGYTF.

CDR3 protein: CASSFRGGRGTDTQYF. The CDR3 bases are TGTGCCAGCAGCTTCCGGGGGGGCCGTGGCACAGATACGCAGTATTTT. V usage is TRBV5-6 and J usage is TRBJ2-3, with 8 nucleotides matching TRBD2. The V gene end was trimmed by 2 bases and the J gene end by 1 base; junction bases not matched to a gene: 6. The germline gives CDR1 SGHDT, CDR2 YYEEEE. The CDR3 totals 16 residues.

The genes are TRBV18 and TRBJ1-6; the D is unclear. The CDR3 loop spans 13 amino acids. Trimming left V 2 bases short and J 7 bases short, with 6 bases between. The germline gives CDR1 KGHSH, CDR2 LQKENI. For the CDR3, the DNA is TGTGCCAGCTCACCATCCACCAATTCACCCCTCCACTTT. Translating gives CASSPSTNSPLHF.

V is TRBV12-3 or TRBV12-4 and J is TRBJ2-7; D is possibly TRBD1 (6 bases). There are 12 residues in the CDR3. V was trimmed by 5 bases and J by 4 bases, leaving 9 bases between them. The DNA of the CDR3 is TGTGCCAGCAGTCCAGGACAGTACGAGCAGTACTTC. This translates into CASSPGQYEQYF.

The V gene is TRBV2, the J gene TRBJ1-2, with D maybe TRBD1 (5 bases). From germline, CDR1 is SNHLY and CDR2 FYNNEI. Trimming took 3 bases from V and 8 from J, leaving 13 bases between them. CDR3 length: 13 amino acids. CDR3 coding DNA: TGTGCCAGCAGTGATCAGGGTGTAGGAGGCTACACCTTC. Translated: CASSDQGVGGYTF.

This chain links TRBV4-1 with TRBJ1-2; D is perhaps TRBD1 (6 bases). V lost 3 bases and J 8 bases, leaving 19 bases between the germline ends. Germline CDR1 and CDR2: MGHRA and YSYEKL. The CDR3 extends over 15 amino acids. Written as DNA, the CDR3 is TGCGCCAGCAGCCATCGAACAGGGCAATTTGGAGGCTACACCTTC. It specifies CASSHRTGQFGGYTF.

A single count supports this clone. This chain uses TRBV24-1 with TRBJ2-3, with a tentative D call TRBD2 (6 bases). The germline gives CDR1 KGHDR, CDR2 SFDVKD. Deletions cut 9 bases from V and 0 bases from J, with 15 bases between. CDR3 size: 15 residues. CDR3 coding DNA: TGTGCCACCGGCACTAGCTCACTCAGCACAGATACGCAGTATTTT. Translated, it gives CATGTSSLSTDTQYF.

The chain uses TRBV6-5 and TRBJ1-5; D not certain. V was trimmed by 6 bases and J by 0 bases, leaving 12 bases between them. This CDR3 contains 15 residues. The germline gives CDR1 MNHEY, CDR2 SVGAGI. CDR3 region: CASSPDLNSNQPQHF. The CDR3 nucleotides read TGTGCCAGCAGCCCGGACCTAAATAGCAATCAGCCCCAGCATTTT.

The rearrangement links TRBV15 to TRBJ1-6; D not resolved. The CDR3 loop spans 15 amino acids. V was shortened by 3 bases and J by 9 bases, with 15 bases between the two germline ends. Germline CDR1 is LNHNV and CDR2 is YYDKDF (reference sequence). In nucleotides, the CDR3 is TGTGCCACCAGCAGTGACCTAGCGGGAGGTTCACCCCTCCACTTT. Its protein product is CATSSDLAGGSPLHF. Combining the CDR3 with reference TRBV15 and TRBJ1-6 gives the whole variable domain DAMVIQNPRYQVTQFGKPVTLSCSQTLNHNVMYWYQQKSSQAPKLLFHYYDKDFNNEADTPDNFQSRRPNTSFCFLDIRSPGLGDTAMYLCATSSDLAGGSPLHFGNGTRLTVT.

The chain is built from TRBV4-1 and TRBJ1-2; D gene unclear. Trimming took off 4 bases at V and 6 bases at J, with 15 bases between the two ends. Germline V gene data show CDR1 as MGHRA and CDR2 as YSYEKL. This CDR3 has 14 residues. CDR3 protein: CASSPSGRPNGYTF. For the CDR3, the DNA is TGCGCCAGCAGCCCTTCGGGTCGTCCCAATGGCTACACCTTC.

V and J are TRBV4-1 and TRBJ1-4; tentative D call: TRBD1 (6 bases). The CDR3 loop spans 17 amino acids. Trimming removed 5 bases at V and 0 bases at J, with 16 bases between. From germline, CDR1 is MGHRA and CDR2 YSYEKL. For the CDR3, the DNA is TGCGCCAGCAGCGGGTGGCAGGGGCTTTCAACTAATGAAAAACTGTTTTTT. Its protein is CASSGWQGLSTNEKLFF.

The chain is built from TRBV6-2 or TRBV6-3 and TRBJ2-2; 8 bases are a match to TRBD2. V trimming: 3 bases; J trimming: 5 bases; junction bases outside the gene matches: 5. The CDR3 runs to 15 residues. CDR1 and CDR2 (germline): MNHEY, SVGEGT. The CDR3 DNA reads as TGTGCCAGCAGTTATAGCGGGGTCTGGACCGGGGAGCTGTTTTTT. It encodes CASSYSGVWTGELFF.

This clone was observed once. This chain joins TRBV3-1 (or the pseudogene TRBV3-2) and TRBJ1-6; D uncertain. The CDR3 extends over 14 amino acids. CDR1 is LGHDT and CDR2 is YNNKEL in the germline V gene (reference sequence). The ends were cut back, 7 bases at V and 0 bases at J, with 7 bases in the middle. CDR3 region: CASKLSSYNSPLHF. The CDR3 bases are TGTGCCAGCAAGCTAAGCTCCTATAATTCACCCCTCCACTTT.

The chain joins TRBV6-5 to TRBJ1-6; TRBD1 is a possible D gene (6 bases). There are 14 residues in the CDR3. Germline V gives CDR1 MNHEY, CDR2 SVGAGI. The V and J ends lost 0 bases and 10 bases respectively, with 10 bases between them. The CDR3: CASSYSGGRSPLHF. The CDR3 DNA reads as TGTGCCAGCAGTTACTCTGGGGGGCGATCACCCCTCCACTTT.

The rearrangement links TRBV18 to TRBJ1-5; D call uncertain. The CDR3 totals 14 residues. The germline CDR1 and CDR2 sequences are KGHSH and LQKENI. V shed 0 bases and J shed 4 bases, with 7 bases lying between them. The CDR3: CASSPPTLNQPQHF. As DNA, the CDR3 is TGTGCCAGCTCACCACCGACCCTGAATCAGCCCCAGCATTTT.

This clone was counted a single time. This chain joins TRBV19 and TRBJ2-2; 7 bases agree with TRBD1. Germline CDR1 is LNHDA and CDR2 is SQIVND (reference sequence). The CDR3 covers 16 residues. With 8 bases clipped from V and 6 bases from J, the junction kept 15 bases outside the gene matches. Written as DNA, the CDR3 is TGTGCCAGTGCCTACTCCAGGACAGGCGGCTCCGGGGAGCTGTTTTTT. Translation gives CASAYSRTGGSGELFF.

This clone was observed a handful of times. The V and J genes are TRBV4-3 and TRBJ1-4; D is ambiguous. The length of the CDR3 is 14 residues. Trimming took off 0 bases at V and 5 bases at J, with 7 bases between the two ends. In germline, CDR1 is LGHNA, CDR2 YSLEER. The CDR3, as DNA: TGCGCCAGCAGCCAAGAGGCAGCAAATGAAAAACTGTTTTTT. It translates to CASSQEAANEKLFF.

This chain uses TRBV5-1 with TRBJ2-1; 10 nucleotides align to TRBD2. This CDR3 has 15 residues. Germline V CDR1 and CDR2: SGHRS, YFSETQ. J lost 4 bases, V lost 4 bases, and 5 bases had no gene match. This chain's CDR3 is CASSRSGGQYNEQFF. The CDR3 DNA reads TGCGCCAGCAGCCGTAGCGGGGGGCAGTACAATGAGCAGTTCTTC. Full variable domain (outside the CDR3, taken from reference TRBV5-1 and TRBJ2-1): KAGVTQTPRYLIKTRGQQVTLSCSPISGHRSVSWYQQTPGQGLQFLFEYFSETQRNKGNFPGRFSGRQFSNSRSEMNVSTLELGDSALYLCASSRSGGQYNEQFFGPGTRLTVL.

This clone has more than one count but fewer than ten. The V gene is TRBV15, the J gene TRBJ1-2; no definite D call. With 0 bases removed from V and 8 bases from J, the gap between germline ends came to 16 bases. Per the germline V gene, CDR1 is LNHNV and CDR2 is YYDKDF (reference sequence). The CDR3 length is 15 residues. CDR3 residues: CATSRDRGQSRGYTF. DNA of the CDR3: TGTGCCACCAGCAGAGATCGAGGTCAATCTCGAGGCTACACCTTC.

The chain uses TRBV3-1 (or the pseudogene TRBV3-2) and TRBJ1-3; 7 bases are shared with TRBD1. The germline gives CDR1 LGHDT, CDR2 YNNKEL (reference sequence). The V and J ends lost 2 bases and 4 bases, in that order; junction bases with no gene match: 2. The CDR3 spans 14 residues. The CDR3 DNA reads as TGTGCCAGCAGCCAAACAGGGGTCGGAAACACCATATATTTT. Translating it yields CASSQTGVGNTIYF.

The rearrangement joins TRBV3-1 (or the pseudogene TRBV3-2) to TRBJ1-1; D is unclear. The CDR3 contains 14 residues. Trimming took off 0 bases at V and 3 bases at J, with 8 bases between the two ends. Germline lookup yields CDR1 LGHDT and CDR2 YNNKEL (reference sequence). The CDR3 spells CASSQDSYHTEAFF. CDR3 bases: TGTGCCAGCAGCCAAGACAGCTACCACACTGAAGCTTTCTTT.

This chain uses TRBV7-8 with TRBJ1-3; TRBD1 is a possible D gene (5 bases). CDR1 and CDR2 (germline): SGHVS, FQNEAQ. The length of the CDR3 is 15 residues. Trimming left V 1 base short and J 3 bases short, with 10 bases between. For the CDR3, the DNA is TGTGCCAGCAGCTTAGACGCAGGGAATGGAAACACCATATATTTT. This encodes CASSLDAGNGNTIYF.

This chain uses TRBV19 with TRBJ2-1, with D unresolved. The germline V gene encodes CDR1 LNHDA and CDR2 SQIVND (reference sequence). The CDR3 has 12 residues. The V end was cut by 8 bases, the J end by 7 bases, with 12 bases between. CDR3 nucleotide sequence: TGTGCCAGTCGTGGAGTGACTAATGAGCAGTTCTTC. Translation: CASRGVTNEQFF.

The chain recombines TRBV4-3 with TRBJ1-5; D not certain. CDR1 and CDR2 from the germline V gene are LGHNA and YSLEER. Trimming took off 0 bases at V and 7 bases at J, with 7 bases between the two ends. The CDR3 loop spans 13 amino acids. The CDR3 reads CASSQDLSQPQHF. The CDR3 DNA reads TGCGCCAGCAGCCAAGACCTATCGCAGCCCCAGCATTTT.

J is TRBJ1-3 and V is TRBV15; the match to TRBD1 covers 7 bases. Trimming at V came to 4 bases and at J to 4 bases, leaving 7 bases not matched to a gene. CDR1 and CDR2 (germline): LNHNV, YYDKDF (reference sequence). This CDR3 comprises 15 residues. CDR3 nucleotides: TGTGCCACCAGCAAGAACAGGGGCGAAGGAAACACCATATATTTT. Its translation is CATSKNRGEGNTIYF. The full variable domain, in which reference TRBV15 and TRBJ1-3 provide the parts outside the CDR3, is DAMVIQNPRYQVTQFGKPVTLSCSQTLNHNVMYWYQQKSSQAPKLLFHYYDKDFNNEADTPDNFQSRRPNTSFCFLDIRSPGLGDTAMYLCATSKNRGEGNTIYFGEGSWLTVV.